The rows below give T cell receptor beta chains drawn from one sample of a study of cytomegalovirus exposure and HLA in healthy donors. Profiled with immunoSEQ multiplex PCR; TCRdb holds only in-frame clones, not every one. The sample shows some 90,000 clones, about 80% of them seen only once. Material for sequencing was PBMCs. All receptors come from a female donor in good health and CMV-seronegative. Each CDR3 is given without its conserved first and last residue. Each record gives: V gene, D gene, J gene, CDR3 protein. The D gene is left open where the match is weak.

v_call: TRBV29-1
d_call: .
j_call: TRBJ2-5
cdr3_aa: SVVAGQETQY

v_call: TRBV10-3
d_call: .
j_call: TRBJ2-5
cdr3_aa: AISGQVQETQY

v_call: TRBV7-2
d_call: TRBD2
j_call: TRBJ2-7
cdr3_aa: ASSWGGTSGYEQY

v_call: TRBV12-5
d_call: .
j_call: TRBJ1-2
cdr3_aa: ASPSQYYGYT

v_call: TRBV6-1
d_call: TRBD1
j_call: TRBJ2-5
cdr3_aa: ASRGQGRETQY

v_call: TRBV5-4
d_call: TRBD2
j_call: TRBJ2-2
cdr3_aa: ASSAGLAGFGATGELF

v_call: TRBV6-1
d_call: TRBD1
j_call: TRBJ1-5
cdr3_aa: ASSGDRGLSNQPQH

v_call: TRBV9
d_call: TRBD2
j_call: TRBJ2-5
cdr3_aa: ASSVGVAGVQETQY

v_call: TRBV15
d_call: .
j_call: TRBJ2-7
cdr3_aa: ATSRSPPALSSYEQY

v_call: TRBV5-1
d_call: .
j_call: TRBJ1-1
cdr3_aa: ASSLRPLGTEAF

v_call: TRBV2
d_call: TRBD2
j_call: TRBJ2-7
cdr3_aa: ASSRTSGYEQY

v_call: TRBV19
d_call: .
j_call: TRBJ1-1
cdr3_aa: ASSIDRTANTEAF

v_call: TRBV7-2
d_call: .
j_call: TRBJ2-7
cdr3_aa: ASSWIRSGLTYEQY

v_call: TRBV29-1
d_call: .
j_call: TRBJ2-7
cdr3_aa: SVVRGSYEQY

v_call: TRBV5-4
d_call: .
j_call: TRBJ1-1
cdr3_aa: ASRQRAATEAF

v_call: TRBV27
d_call: TRBD1
j_call: TRBJ2-7
cdr3_aa: ASGQDRGQREQY

v_call: TRBV5-1
d_call: TRBD1
j_call: TRBJ2-5
cdr3_aa: ASSIGTVQETQY

v_call: TRBV5-1
d_call: TRBD1
j_call: TRBJ1-1
cdr3_aa: ASSTGQGKDEAF

v_call: TRBV6-1
d_call: TRBD1
j_call: TRBJ2-1
cdr3_aa: ASSAQQGAVNEQF

v_call: TRBV7-6
d_call: .
j_call: TRBJ1-3
cdr3_aa: ASSVDRNTIY

v_call: TRBV28
d_call: .
j_call: TRBJ1-1
cdr3_aa: ASRGRPEAF

v_call: TRBV29-1
d_call: TRBD1
j_call: TRBJ2-3
cdr3_aa: SVDAGGLTDTQY

v_call: TRBV18
d_call: TRBD1
j_call: TRBJ1-4
cdr3_aa: ASSPRLPTGGFEKLF

v_call: TRBV28
d_call: .
j_call: TRBJ1-1
cdr3_aa: ASSSESMNTEAF

v_call: TRBV6-5
d_call: .
j_call: TRBJ1-5
cdr3_aa: ASSSYRDNQPQH

v_call: TRBV19
d_call: .
j_call: TRBJ2-3
cdr3_aa: ASSITGADTQY

v_call: TRBV19
d_call: TRBD1
j_call: TRBJ2-5
cdr3_aa: ASSSGTGVETQY

v_call: TRBV10-3
d_call: TRBD2
j_call: TRBJ2-3
cdr3_aa: AITRAGGTDTQY